The following is a T cell receptor beta chain sequence with its context. This record belongs to a study of technical replicates of blood from a few donors. The repertoire was sequenced with immunoSEQ multiplex PCR; TCRdb's copy has only in-frame clones and lacks some. The data hold about 76,000 clones, with 70% to 90% observed a single time. CDR1 and CDR2 (germline): SNHLY, FYNNEI. Trimming cost V 10 bases and J 5 bases; bases outside gene matches: 10. This CDR3 region has 13 residues. The chain employs TRBV2 and TRBJ2-7, with 8 bases identical to TRBD2. Sample: PBMCs. This TCR was recovered from a human donor in good health. Some clones in this sample may be carry-over from other donors' samples. This chain's CDR3 is CAITQELADEQYF. Here the CDR3 DNA reads TGTGCCATTACCCAGGAACTAGCGGACGAGCAGTACTTC.